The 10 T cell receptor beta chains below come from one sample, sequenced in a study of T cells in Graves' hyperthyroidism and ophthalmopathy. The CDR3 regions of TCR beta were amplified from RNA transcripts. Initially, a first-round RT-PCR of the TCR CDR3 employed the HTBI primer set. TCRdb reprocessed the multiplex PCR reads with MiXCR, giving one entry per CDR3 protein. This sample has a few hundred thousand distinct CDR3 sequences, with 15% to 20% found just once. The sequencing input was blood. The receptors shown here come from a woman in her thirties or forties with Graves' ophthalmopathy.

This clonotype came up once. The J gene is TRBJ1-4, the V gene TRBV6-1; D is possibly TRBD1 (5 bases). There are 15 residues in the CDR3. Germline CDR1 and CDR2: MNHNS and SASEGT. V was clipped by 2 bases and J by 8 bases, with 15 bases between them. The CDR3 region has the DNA TGTGCCAGCAGTGAATTTAGTGGGGCTTGGGAAAAACTGTTTTTT. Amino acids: CASSEFSGAWEKLFF.

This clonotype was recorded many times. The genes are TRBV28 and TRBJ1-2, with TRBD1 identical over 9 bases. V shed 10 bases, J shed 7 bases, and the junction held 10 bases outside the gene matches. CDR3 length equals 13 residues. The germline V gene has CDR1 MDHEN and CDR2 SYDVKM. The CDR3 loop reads CATQGTGNSGYTF. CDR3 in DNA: TGTGCCACCCAAGGGACAGGGAATAGTGGCTACACCTTC.

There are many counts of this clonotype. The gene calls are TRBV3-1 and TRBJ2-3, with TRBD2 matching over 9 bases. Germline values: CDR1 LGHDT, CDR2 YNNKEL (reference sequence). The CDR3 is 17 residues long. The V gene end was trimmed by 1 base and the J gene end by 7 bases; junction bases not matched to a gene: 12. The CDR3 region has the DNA TGTGCCAGCAGCCAAGGGTTCGGCGGGGGGGCCTCAAATACGCAGTATTTT. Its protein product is CASSQGFGGGASNTQYF.

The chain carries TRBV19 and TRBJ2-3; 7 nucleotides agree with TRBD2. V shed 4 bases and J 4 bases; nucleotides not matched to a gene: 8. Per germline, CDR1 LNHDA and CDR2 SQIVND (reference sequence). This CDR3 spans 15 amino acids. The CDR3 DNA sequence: TGTGCCAGTAGTACTAGCGGAAGGGGCGCAGATACGCAGTATTTT. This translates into CASSTSGRGADTQYF.

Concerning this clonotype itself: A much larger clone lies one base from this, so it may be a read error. The CDR3: CASSSGTGAGELFF. The CDR3 coding sequence is TGTGCCAGCAGCTCAGGAACAGGGGCCGGGGAGCTGTTTTTT. The chain employs TRBV11-1 and TRBJ2-2; 7 bases match TRBD1. Losses at the gene ends were 4 bases for V and 6 bases for J; bases not matched to a gene: 5. The CDR3 runs 14 residues. Looked up from germline, CDR1 is SGHAT and CDR2 is FQDESV (reference sequence).

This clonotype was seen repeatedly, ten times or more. The CDR3 bases are TGTGCCAGCAGCTTAGGTTACGATACGCAGTATTTT. This codes for CASSLGYDTQYF. V and J are TRBV11-2 and TRBJ2-3; D ambiguous. The CDR3 sequence is 12 residues long. Trimming cost V 1 base and J 6 bases, with 5 bases left between them. CDR1 is SGHAT and CDR2 is FQNNGV in the germline V gene. Using reference TRBV11-2 and TRBJ2-3 for the parts outside the CDR3, the full variable domain is EAGVAQSPRYKIIEKRQSVAFWCNPISGHATLYWYQQILGQGPKLLIQFQNNGVVDDSQLPKDRFSAERLKGVDSTLKIQPAKLEDSAVYLCASSLGYDTQYFGPGTRLTVL.

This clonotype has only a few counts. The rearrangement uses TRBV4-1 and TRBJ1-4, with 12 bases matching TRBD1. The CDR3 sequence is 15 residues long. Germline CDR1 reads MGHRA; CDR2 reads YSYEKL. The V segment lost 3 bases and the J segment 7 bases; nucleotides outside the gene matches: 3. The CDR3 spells CASSQGQGAPEKLFF. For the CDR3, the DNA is TGCGCCAGCAGCCAGGGACAGGGGGCGCCTGAAAAACTGTTTTTT.

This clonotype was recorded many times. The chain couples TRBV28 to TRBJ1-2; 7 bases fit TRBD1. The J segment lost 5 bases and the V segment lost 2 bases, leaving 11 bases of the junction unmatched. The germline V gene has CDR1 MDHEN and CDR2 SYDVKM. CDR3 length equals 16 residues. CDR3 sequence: CASSLERPGGRYGYTF. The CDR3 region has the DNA TGTGCCAGCAGTTTAGAACGGCCAGGGGGAAGGTATGGCTACACCTTC.

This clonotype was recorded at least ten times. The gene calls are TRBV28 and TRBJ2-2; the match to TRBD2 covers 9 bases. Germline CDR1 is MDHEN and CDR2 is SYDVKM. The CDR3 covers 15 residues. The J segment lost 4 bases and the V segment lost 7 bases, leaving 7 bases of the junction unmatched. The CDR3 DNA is TGTGCCAGCACCAATAGCGGGAGTGGCACCGGGGAGCTGTTTTTT. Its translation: CASTNSGSGTGELFF.

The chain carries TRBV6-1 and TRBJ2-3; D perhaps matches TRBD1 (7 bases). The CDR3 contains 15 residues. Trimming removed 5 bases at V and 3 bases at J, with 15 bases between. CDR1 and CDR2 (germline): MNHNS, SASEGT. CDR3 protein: CASSQGGKRTDTQYF. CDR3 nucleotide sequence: TGTGCCAGCAGTCAGGGGGGTAAGAGGACAGATACGCAGTATTTT.